This entry describes one TCR beta chain. This clonotype was recorded a few times. Its antigen specificity is not known. Base quality data are lacking; no much larger clone is found one base away. V loses 3 bases, J loses 7 bases, and the germline ends lie 13 bases apart. From the cysteine up to the phenylalanine, the CDR3 has a length of 13 residues. Only the CDR3 part of the read is kept: 39 bases, read in frame from the first base. CDR1 and CDR2, per the germline V gene (reference sequence), are DFQATT and SNEGSKA. Library method: 5' RACE. These reads were obtained on an Illumina HiSeq 2500. A second 7 to 11 cycle PCR used a sample-barcoded 5' primer and a J-beta primer mix. A unique molecular identifier was introduced onto each TCR beta cDNA molecule by a template-switch 5' adaptor carrying 12 random nucleotides. Each sample yielded at least 3 million CDR3-containing paired-end reads. The Mint cDNA synthesis kit, primed by a TRBC-specific oligonucleotide, was used to synthesize first-strand cDNA from all RNA. Following uracil-DNA glycosylase treatment, a first 18-cycle PCR with universal primers M1SS and BC2_uni_R was performed on all cDNA. Per the authors' processing: For normalization, 1 million high-quality reads, each with a distinct molecular identifier, were randomly selected from each sample. Reads with shared molecular identifiers were discarded instead of being binned into consensus sequences. CDR3 identification, clonotype clustering and error correction used MiTCR with a Q25 quality threshold and the strictest error-elimination algorithm. A nonparametric unseen species model with Euler transformation was used to estimate lower-bound total TCR beta diversity. TCRdb reran the public reads through fastp at Q25 and MiXCR, keeping productive beta chains. Under each unique CDR3 protein, matching rows form one entry showing the most common genes and DNA. TCRdb, not the original authors, processed these V and J calls. A total of around 1.7 million distinct CDR3 sequences appear in this sample, 25% to 30% of them only once. The top ten hold around 7.7% of the sample.

The sample originates from a study of blood T cells in healthy people across ages (dated by TCRdb to the mid-2010s). As for the study more broadly: In model experiments, roughly one uniquely barcoded TCR beta cDNA molecule per two T cells was captured by template switching. To track age-related changes in TCR beta repertoire diversity, the study relied on deep sequencing normalized with unique cDNA molecular identifiers. The donors were divided into four age groups: young (average around 17 years), middle-aged (roughly 42), aged (about 60) and long-lived (82). Donors of different ages were randomly distributed across sequencing lanes to avoid experimental bias. For two donors (one aged 18 to 29 and one aged 80 or older), the study analyzed two additional independent replicas of 1 million unique cDNA reads from the same blood draw. General conclusions and limits of the study: Observed TCR beta diversity per million T cells fell roughly linearly with age, and a significant reduction was already apparent by age around 36. There was a strong correlation between observed TCR beta diversity and the percentage of naive T cells measured by flow cytometry. Since profiling was done on bulk unsorted PBMCs, naive and antigen-experienced compartments could not be conclusively compared. Because the CMV infection status of the donors was unknown, age-related changes in expanded clonotypes may potentially have been confounded. The long-lived group showed more naive CD4+ T cells, fewer expanded clones and increased TCR diversity than the aged group, suggesting age selection. Estimates of total diversity based on one million sequenced T cells were regarded as lower bounds and as underestimates.

Systemically healthy Caucasian individuals from Russia, some 36 in total and aged about 6 to 95 years, were included as donors. Each donor gave 9.5 to 10 milliliters of peripheral blood, drawn into EDTA-treated Vacutainer tubes. Ficoll-Paque density-gradient centrifugation was used to isolate PBMCs, with at least 7 million per sample. Total RNA, at least 6 micrograms per sample, was extracted from PBMCs with Trizol reagent. For every donor, an aliquot of PBMCs went through flow cytometry to measure the percentages of naive CD45RAhigh/CD27high T cells. Sequenced material: blood. The TCR comes from a woman under 40 in good health. The chain joins TRBV20-1 to TRBJ2-1, with no reliable assignment of the D segment. The base sequence is TGCAGTGCTAGCCCCTCTACGGGTAATGAGCAGTTCTTC. It translates to CSASPSTGNEQFF.